This entry lists 29 T cell receptor beta chains sequenced from one sample in a study of CD8 T cells in Susac syndrome. RNA was extracted with the RNeasy kit, and a quantity of roughly 0.5 to 1 ug was reverse transcribed using random hexamers. Each CDR3 protein gets one entry after TCRdb re-called the immunoSEQ multiplex PCR reads with MiXCR. The sample carries 150,000 to 200,000 distinct CDR3 sequences, roughly 90% recorded once. Specimen: CD4+ T cells from PBMCs. The receptors were gathered from a human donor with Susac syndrome.

The rearrangement uses TRBV9 and TRBJ2-3, with 7 bases identical to TRBD1. Trimming cost V 0 bases and J 8 bases; bases outside gene matches: 3. This CDR3 comprises 13 residues. Per the germline V gene, CDR1 is SGDLS and CDR2 is YYNGEE. This chain's CDR3 is CASSVETGTTQYF. CDR3 DNA: TGTGCCAGCAGCGTAGAGACAGGGACTACGCAGTATTTT.

This clonotype was counted once. The chain employs TRBV27 and TRBJ2-6, with 7 bases matching TRBD1. The CDR3 is made up of 17 amino acids. The V gene end was trimmed by 6 bases and the J gene end by 1 base; junction bases not matched to a gene: 9. Looked up from germline, CDR1 is MNHEY and CDR2 is SMNVEV (reference sequence). The CDR3 DNA reads TGTGCCAGCAGAGAGACAGGGTTGATTTCTGGGGCCAACGTCCTGACTTTC. Translating gives CASRETGLISGANVLTF.

In nucleotides, the CDR3 is TGCAGTGCTAAGGGGGGATTATTGCCTGAAGCTTTCTTT. The encoded protein is CSAKGGLLPEAFF. This chain connects TRBV20-1 to TRBJ1-1; weak D call: TRBD1 (6 bases). The V gene's germline CDR1 is DFQATT and CDR2 SNEGSKA (reference sequence). Trimming left V 4 bases short and J 6 bases short, with 15 bases between. The CDR3 is 13 amino acids.

This clonotype was detected once. V and J are TRBV27 and TRBJ1-2, with a possible D match to TRBD1 (6 bases). Germline V gives CDR1 MNHEY, CDR2 SMNVEV (reference sequence). This CDR3 is built from 13 residues. Trimming removed 6 bases from V and 4 bases from J, with 12 bases in between. DNA of the CDR3: TGTGCCAGCAGGGGAGGGGGTGCCTATGGCTACACCTTC. Protein: CASRGGGAYGYTF.

This clonotype was recorded a few times. The V call is TRBV5-1, the J call TRBJ2-1; D could derive from TRBD1 or TRBD2 (5 bases each). CDR1 is SGHRS, CDR2 YFSETQ, per germline. With 5 bases removed from V and 4 bases from J, the gap between germline ends came to 19 bases. The length of the CDR3 is 16 residues. The CDR3, as DNA: TGCGCCAGCAGTTCCGGTGGGGCGGGCAATTACAATGAGCAGTTCTTC. It specifies CASSSGGAGNYNEQFF.

This clonotype showed up just once. V is TRBV11-2 and J is TRBJ2-2; TRBD2 agrees at 7 bases. Trimming at V came to 8 bases and at J to 11 bases, leaving 14 bases not matched to a gene. The germline V gene has CDR1 SGHAT and CDR2 FQNNGV. This CDR3 has 14 residues. The DNA of the CDR3 is TGTGCCAGCGGGCAGCGGGGTGGCCCCTCTGAGCTGTTTTTT. It translates to CASGQRGGPSELFF.

This clonotype was seen only once. This chain connects TRBV2 to TRBJ1-6; TRBD1 matches at 8 bases. The CDR3 sequence is 13 residues long. V was clipped by 10 bases and J by 9 bases; unmatched bases: 8. CDR1 is SNHLY and CDR2 is FYNNEI in the germline V gene. The DNA of the CDR3 is TGTGCCATCAATCCAGGGGGCGGTTCACCCCTCCACTTT. This translates into CAINPGGGSPLHF.

The rearrangement links TRBV6-1 to TRBJ1-2, with 10 positions matching TRBD1. The CDR3 runs 14 residues. Germline-derived CDR1 and CDR2 are MNHNS and SASEGT. V shed 6 bases, J shed 1 base, and the junction held 2 bases outside the gene matches. The chain's CDR3 is CASSGQGVNYGYTF. As DNA, the CDR3 is TGTGCCAGCAGCGGACAGGGGGTTAACTATGGCTACACCTTC.

The chain's CDR3 is CASSHLRSDGNTEAFF. DNA for the CDR3: TGTGCCAGCAGCCACCTGAGGTCAGATGGGAACACTGAAGCTTTCTTT. The J gene is TRBJ1-1, the V gene TRBV6-1, with D hard to call. This CDR3 contains 16 residues. Trimming removed 6 bases from V and 1 base from J, with 18 bases in between. The germline V gene has CDR1 MNHNS and CDR2 SASEGT.

The V gene is TRBV4-1, the J gene TRBJ2-1; TRBD2 matches 9 bases. The V gene end was trimmed by 3 bases and the J gene end by 6 bases; junction bases not matched to a gene: 9. Germline V lookup: CDR1 MGHRA, CDR2 YSYEKL. This CDR3 is built from 16 residues. DNA for the CDR3: TGCGCCAGCAGCCAGGGTAGCGGGAGCTGGGGCAATGAGCAGTTCTTC. This codes for CASSQGSGSWGNEQFF.

As DNA, the CDR3 is TGCAGCGCCATACAGGGGGCGCCGGACAATGAGCAGTTCTTC. As protein: CSAIQGAPDNEQFF. This rearrangement joins TRBV29-1 to TRBJ2-1, with 9 positions matching TRBD1. J was trimmed by 5 bases and V by 7 bases; bases with no gene match: 9. The germline gives CDR1 SQVTM, CDR2 ANQGSEA. The CDR3 contains 14 residues.

The rearrangement joins TRBV7-6 to TRBJ2-5; perhaps TRBD2 as D (5 bases). V was clipped by 0 bases and J by 5 bases, with 13 bases between them. Germline V gene data show CDR1 as SGHVS and CDR2 as FNYEAQ. There are 15 residues in the CDR3. The CDR3 bases are TGTGCCAGCAGCTTAGCGAAACAGCGAGGGGAGACCCAGTACTTC. It translates to CASSLAKQRGETQYF.

The chain joins TRBV7-9 to TRBJ1-2; unclear D gene. The germline gives CDR1 SEHNR, CDR2 FQNEAQ (reference sequence). CDR3 length: 15 amino acids. The V and J ends lost 5 bases and 2 bases respectively, with 15 bases between them. Here the CDR3 DNA reads TGTGCCAGCAGCCCGTCGTTCGTGACCAACTATGGCTACACCTTC. This sequence encodes CASSPSFVTNYGYTF.

The chain has TRBV24-1 and TRBJ1-5, with D hard to call. The germline V gene encodes CDR1 KGHDR and CDR2 SFDVKD. Deletions cut 8 bases from V and 6 bases from J, with 13 bases between. The CDR3 sequence is 13 residues long. DNA for the CDR3: TGTGCCACCAAGGAAGGGTTTTGTCAGCCCCAGCATTTT. It yields the protein CATKEGFCQPQHF.

This clonotype came up once. J is TRBJ2-2 and V is TRBV3-1; 8 nucleotides line up with TRBD2. The CDR3 totals 16 residues. The junction had 6 bases not matched to a gene; V was cut back by 1 base and J by 5 bases. Germline CDR1 and CDR2: LGHDT and YNNKEL (reference sequence). The CDR3 coding sequence is TGTGCCAGCAGCCAAGGGCCAGCGGGGGAGACCGGGGAGCTGTTTTTT. Translated, it gives CASSQGPAGETGELFF.

This clonotype was seen a handful of times. The chain joins TRBV11-2 to TRBJ2-7; the D gene is possibly TRBD2 (5 bases). In germline, CDR1 is SGHAT, CDR2 FQNNGV. V was clipped by 3 bases and J by 6 bases, with 12 bases between them. The CDR3 extends over 13 amino acids. The CDR3, as DNA: TGTGCCAGCAGCTTCGACGGGAAGGTCGAGCAGTACTTC. Amino acid sequence: CASSFDGKVEQYF.

In its sample, this clonotype was seen once. The chain links TRBV20-1 to TRBJ2-1, with 9 nucleotides matching TRBD2. Germline CDR1 is DFQATT and CDR2 is SNEGSKA (reference sequence). The junction had 7 bases not matched to a gene; V was cut back by 0 bases and J by 4 bases. This CDR3 has 16 amino acids. The CDR3 is CSARDPRLAAYNEQFF. CDR3 nucleotide sequence: TGCAGTGCTAGAGATCCCAGACTAGCGGCTTACAATGAGCAGTTCTTC.

In this sample, this clonotype turned up a few times. The V call is TRBV6-1, the J call TRBJ2-7, with a weak D call TRBD2 (6 bases). V gave up 2 bases and J gave up 3 bases, with 14 bases separating them. This CDR3 contains 15 residues. Per germline, CDR1 MNHNS and CDR2 SASEGT. CDR3 nucleotide sequence: TGTGCCAGCAGTGAATCGGCGGGGCCCTACTACGAGCAGTACTTC. The encoded protein is CASSESAGPYYEQYF.

Remarks on this clonotype: The junction departs from germline at one end; a sequencing error may be responsible. The V and J genes are TRBV12-5 and TRBJ2-3, with TRBD2 as a possible D gene (6 bases). CDR1 and CDR2 (germline): LGHNT, FRNRAP. The CDR3 runs to 16 residues. CDR3 nucleotide sequence: TGTGCTAGTGTTTTGCCGACTAGTCTCCCCACAGATACGCAGTATTTT. Protein product: CASVLPTSLPTDTQYF.

The genes are TRBV3-1 and TRBJ2-6; D not resolved. Trimming left V 1 base short and J 3 bases short, with 1 base between. The CDR3 consists of 13 residues. The germline V gene has CDR1 LGHDT and CDR2 YNNKEL (reference sequence). As DNA, the CDR3 is TGTGCCAGCAGCCAAGGTGGGGCCAACGTCCTGACTTTC. As protein: CASSQGGANVLTF. Drawing the rest from reference TRBV3-1 and TRBJ2-6, the complete variable domain is DTAVSQTPKYLVTQMGNDKSIKCEQNLGHDTMYWYKQDSKKFLKIMFSYNNKELIINETVPNRFSPKSPDKAHLNLHINSLELGDSAVYFCASSQGGANVLTFGAGSRLTVL.

This chain uses TRBV2 with TRBJ1-3; D uncertain. The germline V gene encodes CDR1 SNHLY and CDR2 FYNNEI. V lost 3 bases to trimming and J lost 8 bases, with 14 bases between them. CDR3 length: 14 residues. CDR3 sequence reads: CASSEFGPVDTIYF. The CDR3 DNA is TGTGCCAGCAGTGAGTTTGGTCCGGTCGACACCATATATTTT. The full variable domain, its missing parts supplied by reference TRBV2 and TRBJ1-3, is EPEVTQTPSHQVTQMGQEVILRCVPISNHLYFYWYRQILGQKVEFLVSFYNNEISEKSEIFDDQFSVERPDGSNFTLKIRSTKLEDSAMYFCASSEFGPVDTIYFGEGSWLTVV.

CDR3 sequence reads: CSARDRLALSYNEQFF. For the CDR3, the DNA is TGCAGTGCTAGAGATCGTCTAGCCCTCTCCTACAATGAGCAGTTCTTC. The chain is built from TRBV20-1 and TRBJ2-1; possible D gene TRBD2, 5 bases. Trimming removed 0 bases from V and 0 bases from J, with 12 bases in between. The CDR3 has 16 residues. Germline CDR1 is DFQATT and CDR2 is SNEGSKA (reference sequence).

This clonotype has only a few counts. The chain employs TRBV30 and TRBJ1-6, with D unresolved. V was clipped by 3 bases and J by 10 bases, with 7 bases between them. The V gene's germline CDR1 is GTSNPN and CDR2 SVGIG (reference sequence). CDR3 size: 11 residues. CDR3 protein: CAWSVNSPLHF. The CDR3 DNA is TGTGCCTGGAGCGTTAACTCACCCCTCCACTTT.

The sample holds a few counts of this clonotype. The chain employs TRBV18 and TRBJ1-2; TRBD1 is a possible D gene (5 bases). The ends were cut back, 3 bases at V and 4 bases at J, with 6 bases in the middle. Per germline, CDR1 KGHSH and CDR2 LQKENI. This CDR3 is 12 amino acids long. CDR3 sequence reads: CASSPDSYGYTF. In DNA form, the CDR3 reads TGTGCCAGCTCACCCGACAGCTATGGCTACACCTTC. Full variable domain (missing parts from reference TRBV18 and TRBJ1-2): NAGVMQNPRHLVRRRGQEARLRCSPMKGHSHVYWYRQLPEEGLKFMVYLQKENIIDESGMPKERFSAEFPKEGPSILRIQQVVRGDSAAYFCASSPDSYGYTFGSGTRLTVV.

The V and J genes are TRBV2 and TRBJ2-3, with D maybe TRBD2 (5 bases). Germline V gives CDR1 SNHLY, CDR2 FYNNEI. Trimming cost V 3 bases and J 4 bases, with 14 bases left between them. CDR3 size: 15 residues. The CDR3 bases are TGTGCCAGCAGTGAGAGAGGGCCAACGGCAGATACGCAGTATTTT. As protein: CASSERGPTADTQYF.

The V gene is TRBV18, the J gene TRBJ1-5, with TRBD1 matching over 7 bases. The germline V gene has CDR1 KGHSH and CDR2 LQKENI. The CDR3 spans 14 residues. V shed 0 bases, J shed 12 bases, and the junction held 8 bases outside the gene matches. CDR3 DNA sequence: TGTGCCAGCTCACCACCGTATGATCGGGACAGCCAGCATTTT. Translating it yields CASSPPYDRDSQHF.

The chain combines TRBV21-1 with TRBJ1-3; the table assigns TRBD1, which was not confirmed against the DNA. TRBV21-1 constitutes a pseudogene. The CDR3 runs 15 residues. CDR3 protein: CASRGQGSSGNTIYF. CDR3 nucleotides: TGTGCCAGCCGGGGACAGGGTAGTTCCGGAAACACCATATATTTT.

For the CDR3, the DNA is TGTGCCAGCAGCTCTCATAGCGGGGGGAACACCGGGGAGCTGTTTTTT. Amino acids: CASSSHSGGNTGELFF. J is TRBJ2-2 and V is TRBV3-1; 9 positions agree with TRBD2. V shed 5 bases, J shed 1 base, and the junction held 5 bases outside the gene matches. Per germline, CDR1 LGHDT and CDR2 YNNKEL (reference sequence). This CDR3 contains 16 residues.

This chain connects TRBV7-2 to TRBJ2-4; either TRBD1 or TRBD2 may supply D (5 bases each). V was cut by 1 base and J by 0 bases, with 10 bases left in between. Germline V lookup: CDR1 SGHTA, CDR2 FQGNSA. The CDR3 is 16 residues long. CDR3 bases: TGTGCCAGCAGCTTAGTGAGGGGTTTAGCCAAAAACATTCAGTACTTC. This encodes CASSLVRGLAKNIQYF.